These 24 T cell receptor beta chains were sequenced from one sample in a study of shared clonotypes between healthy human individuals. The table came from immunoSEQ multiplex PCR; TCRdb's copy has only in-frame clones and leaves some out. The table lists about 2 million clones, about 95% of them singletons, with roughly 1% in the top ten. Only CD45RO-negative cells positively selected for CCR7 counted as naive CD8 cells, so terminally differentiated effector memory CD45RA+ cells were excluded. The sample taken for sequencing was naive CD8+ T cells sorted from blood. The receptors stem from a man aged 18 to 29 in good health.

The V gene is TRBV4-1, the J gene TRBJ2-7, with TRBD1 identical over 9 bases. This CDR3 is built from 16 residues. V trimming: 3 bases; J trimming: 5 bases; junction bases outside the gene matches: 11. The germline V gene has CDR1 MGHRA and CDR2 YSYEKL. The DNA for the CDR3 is TGCGCCAGCAGCCATTTACCGGGACAGGGAATTAACGAGCAGTACTTC. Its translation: CASSHLPGQGINEQYF.

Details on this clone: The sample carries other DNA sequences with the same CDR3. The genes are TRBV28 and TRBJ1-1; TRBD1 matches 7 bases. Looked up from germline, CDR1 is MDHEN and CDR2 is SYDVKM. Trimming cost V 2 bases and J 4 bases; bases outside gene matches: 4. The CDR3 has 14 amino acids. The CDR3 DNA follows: TGTGCCAGCAGTTTAACAGGGGCGGGCACTGAAGCTTTCTTT. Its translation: CASSLTGAGTEAFF.

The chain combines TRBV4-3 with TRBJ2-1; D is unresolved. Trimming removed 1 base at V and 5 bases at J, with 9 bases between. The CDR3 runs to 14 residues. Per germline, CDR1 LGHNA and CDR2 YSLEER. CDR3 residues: CASSQVTDHNEQFF. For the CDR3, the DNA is TGCGCCAGCAGCCAAGTCACAGATCACAATGAGCAGTTCTTC.

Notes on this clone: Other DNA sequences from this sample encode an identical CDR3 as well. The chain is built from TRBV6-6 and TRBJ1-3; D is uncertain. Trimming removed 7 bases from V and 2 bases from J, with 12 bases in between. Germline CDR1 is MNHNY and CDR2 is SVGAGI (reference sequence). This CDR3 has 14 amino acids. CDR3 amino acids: CASTLTGPGNTIYF. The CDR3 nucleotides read TGTGCCAGCACCCTTACGGGTCCTGGAAACACCATATATTTT.

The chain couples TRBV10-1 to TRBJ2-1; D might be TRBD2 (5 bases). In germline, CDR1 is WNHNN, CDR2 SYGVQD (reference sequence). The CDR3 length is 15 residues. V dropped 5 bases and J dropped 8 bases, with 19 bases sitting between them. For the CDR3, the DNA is TGCGCCAGCAGTCCCCGCGAGGGAGCGGTAGATGAGCAGTTCTTC. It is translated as CASSPREGAVDEQFF.

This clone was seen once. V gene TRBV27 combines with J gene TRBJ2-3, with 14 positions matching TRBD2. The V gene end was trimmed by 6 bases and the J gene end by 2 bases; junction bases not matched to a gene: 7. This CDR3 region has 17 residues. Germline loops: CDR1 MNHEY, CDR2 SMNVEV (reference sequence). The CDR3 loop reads CASRIGTSGGVTDTQYF. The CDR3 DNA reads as TGTGCCAGCAGGATTGGGACTAGCGGGGGAGTCACAGATACGCAGTATTTT.

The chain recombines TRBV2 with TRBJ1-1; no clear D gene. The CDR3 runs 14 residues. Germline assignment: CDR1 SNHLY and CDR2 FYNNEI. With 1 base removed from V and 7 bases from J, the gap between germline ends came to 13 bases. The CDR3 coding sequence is TGTGCCAGCAGTGAAGTTCTGTATAGGGATGAAGCTTTCTTT. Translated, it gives CASSEVLYRDEAFF. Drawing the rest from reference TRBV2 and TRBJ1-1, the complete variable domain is EPEVTQTPSHQVTQMGQEVILRCVPISNHLYFYWYRQILGQKVEFLVSFYNNEISEKSEIFDDQFSVERPDGSNFTLKIRSTKLEDSAMYFCASSEVLYRDEAFFGQGTRLTVV.

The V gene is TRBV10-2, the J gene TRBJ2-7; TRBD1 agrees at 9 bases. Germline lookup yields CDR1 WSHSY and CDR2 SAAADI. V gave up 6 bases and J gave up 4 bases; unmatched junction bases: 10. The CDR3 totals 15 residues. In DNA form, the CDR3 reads TGCGCCAGCAGAACCGCCGGGACAGGGAATTACGAGCAGTACTTC. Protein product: CASRTAGTGNYEQYF.

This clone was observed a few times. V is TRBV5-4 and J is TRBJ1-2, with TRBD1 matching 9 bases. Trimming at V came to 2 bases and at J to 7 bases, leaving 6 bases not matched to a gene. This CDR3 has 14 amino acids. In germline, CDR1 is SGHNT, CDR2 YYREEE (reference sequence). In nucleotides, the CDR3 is TGTGCCAGCAGCTTAGGGACAGGGAGGGTTGGCTACACCTTC. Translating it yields CASSLGTGRVGYTF.

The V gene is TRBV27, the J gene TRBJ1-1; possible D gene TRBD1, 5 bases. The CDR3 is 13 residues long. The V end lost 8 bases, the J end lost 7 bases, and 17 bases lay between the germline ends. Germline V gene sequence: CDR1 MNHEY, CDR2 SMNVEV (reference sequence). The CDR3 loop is CASRPGGSFEAFF. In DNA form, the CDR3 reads TGTGCCAGCCGCCCGGGGGGGAGCTTTGAAGCTTTCTTT.

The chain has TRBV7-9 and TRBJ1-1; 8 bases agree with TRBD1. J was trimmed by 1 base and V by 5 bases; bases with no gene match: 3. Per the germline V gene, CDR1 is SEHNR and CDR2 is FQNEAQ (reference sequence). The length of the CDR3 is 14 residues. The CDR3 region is CASSADRGNTEAFF. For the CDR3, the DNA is TGTGCCAGCAGCGCAGACAGGGGGAACACTGAAGCTTTCTTT.

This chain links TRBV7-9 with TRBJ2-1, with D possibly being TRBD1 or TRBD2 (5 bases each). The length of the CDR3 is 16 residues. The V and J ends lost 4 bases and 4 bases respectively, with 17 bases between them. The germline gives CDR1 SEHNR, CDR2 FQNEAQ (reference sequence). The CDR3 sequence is CASSSRDGRVYNEQFF. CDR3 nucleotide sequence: TGTGCCAGCAGCTCAAGGGACGGGCGAGTATACAATGAGCAGTTCTTC.

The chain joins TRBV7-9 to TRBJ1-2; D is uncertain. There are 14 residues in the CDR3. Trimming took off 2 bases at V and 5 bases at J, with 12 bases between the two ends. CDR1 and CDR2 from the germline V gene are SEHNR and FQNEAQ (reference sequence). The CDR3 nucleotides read TGTGCCAGCAGCTTACCCCAAAACCCTTATGGCTACACCTTC. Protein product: CASSLPQNPYGYTF.

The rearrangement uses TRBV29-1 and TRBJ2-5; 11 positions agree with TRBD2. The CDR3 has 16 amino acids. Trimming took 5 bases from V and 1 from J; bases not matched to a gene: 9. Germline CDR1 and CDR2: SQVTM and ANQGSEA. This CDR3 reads CSVHATSGSFQETQYF. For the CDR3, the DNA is TGCAGCGTTCATGCTACTAGCGGGAGTTTCCAAGAGACCCAGTACTTC.

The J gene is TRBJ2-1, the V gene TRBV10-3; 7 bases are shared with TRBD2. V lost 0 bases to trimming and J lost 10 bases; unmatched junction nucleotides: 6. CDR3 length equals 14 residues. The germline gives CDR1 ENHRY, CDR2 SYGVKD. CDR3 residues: CAISESIGSGEQFF. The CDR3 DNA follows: TGTGCCATCAGTGAGTCCATAGGTAGCGGGGAGCAGTTCTTC.

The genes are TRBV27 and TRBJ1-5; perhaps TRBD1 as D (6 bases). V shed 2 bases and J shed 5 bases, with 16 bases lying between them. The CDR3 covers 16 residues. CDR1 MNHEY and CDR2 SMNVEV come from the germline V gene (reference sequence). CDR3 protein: CASSLGAGVAYQPQHF. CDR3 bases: TGTGCCAGCAGTTTAGGTGCAGGGGTAGCGTATCAGCCCCAGCATTTT.

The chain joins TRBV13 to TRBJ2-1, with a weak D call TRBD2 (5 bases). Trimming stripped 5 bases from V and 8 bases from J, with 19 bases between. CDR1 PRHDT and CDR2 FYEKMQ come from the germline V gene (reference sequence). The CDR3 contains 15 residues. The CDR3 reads CASSPPETTEYEQFF. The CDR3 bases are TGTGCCAGCAGCCCCCCCGAGACTACGGAATATGAGCAGTTCTTC.

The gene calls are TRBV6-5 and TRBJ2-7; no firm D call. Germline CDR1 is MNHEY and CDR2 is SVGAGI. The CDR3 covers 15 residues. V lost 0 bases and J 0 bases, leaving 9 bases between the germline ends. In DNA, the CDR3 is TGTGCCAGCAGTTACTCCTCGGAGAGCTCCTACGAGCAGTACTTC. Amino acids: CASSYSSESSYEQYF.

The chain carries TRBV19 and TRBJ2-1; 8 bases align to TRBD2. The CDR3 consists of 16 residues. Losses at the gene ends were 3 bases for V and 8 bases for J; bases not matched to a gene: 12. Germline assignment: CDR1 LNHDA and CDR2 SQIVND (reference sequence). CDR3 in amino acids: CASSILGLAWGDEQFF. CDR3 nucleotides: TGTGCCAGTAGTATCCTAGGACTAGCCTGGGGCGATGAGCAGTTCTTC.

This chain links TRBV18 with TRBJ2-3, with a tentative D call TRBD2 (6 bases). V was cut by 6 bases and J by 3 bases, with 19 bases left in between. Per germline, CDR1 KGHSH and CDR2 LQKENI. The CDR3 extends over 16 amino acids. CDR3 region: CASSDASDPSTDTQYF. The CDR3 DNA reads TGTGCCAGCTCGGACGCTAGCGACCCGTCGACAGATACGCAGTATTTT.

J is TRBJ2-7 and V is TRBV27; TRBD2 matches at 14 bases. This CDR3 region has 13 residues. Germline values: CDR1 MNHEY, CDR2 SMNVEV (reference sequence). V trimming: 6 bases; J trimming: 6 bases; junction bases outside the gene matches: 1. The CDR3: CASSGLAGGEQYF. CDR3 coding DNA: TGTGCCAGCAGCGGACTAGCGGGAGGCGAGCAGTACTTC.

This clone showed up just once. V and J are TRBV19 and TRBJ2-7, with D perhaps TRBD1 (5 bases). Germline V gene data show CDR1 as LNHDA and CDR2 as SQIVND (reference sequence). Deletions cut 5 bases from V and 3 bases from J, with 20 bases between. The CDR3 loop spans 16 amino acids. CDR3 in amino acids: CASSAYPQGMGYEQYF. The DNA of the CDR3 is TGTGCCAGTAGTGCCTACCCGCAGGGTATGGGCTACGAGCAGTACTTC.

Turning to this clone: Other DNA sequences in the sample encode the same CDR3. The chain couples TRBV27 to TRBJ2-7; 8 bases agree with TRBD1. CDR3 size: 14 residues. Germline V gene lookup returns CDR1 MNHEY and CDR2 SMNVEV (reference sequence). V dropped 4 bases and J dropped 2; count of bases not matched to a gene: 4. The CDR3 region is CASSYGQGTYEQYF. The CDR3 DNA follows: TGTGCCAGCAGTTACGGACAGGGTACCTACGAGCAGTACTTC.

CDR3 sequence (DNA): TGTGCCAGCAGCTTGGTATCGGCAGGGGTAGCCTATGGCTACACCTTC. Translated, it gives CASSLVSAGVAYGYTF. The chain employs TRBV5-6 and TRBJ1-2; D perhaps matches TRBD1 (6 bases). Deletions cut 0 bases from V and 4 bases from J, with 16 bases between. The CDR3 is 16 residues long. Germline V CDR1 and CDR2: SGHDT, YYEEEE. The variable domain in full, with the rest retrieved from reference TRBV5-6 and TRBJ1-2, is DAGVTQSPTHLIKTRGQQVTLRCSPKSGHDTVSWYQQALGQGPQFIFQYYEEEERQRGNFPDRFSGHQFPNYSSELNVNALLLGDSALYLCASSLVSAGVAYGYTFGSGTRLTVV.